This paragraph reports one TCR beta chain. Germline V gene sequence: CDR1 LGHDT, CDR2 YNNKEL (reference sequence). The CDR3 spans 14 residues. The germline V and J ends were trimmed by 2 bases and 6 bases, with 11 bases remaining between them. A second PCR of about 6 to 12 cycles used a sample-barcoded 5' primer and a J-beta primer mix. In TCRdb, the 5' RACE reads were re-called with MiXCR into one record per CDR3 protein. The data show some 880,000 distinct CDR3 sequences, under 40% seen once. This entry belongs to a study of blood T cells in healthy people across ages. Input material: blood. V gene TRBV3-1 combines with J gene TRBJ2-1; D is perhaps TRBD2 (6 bases). This TCR was recovered from a man in his late teens or twenties in good health. Here the CDR3 reads CASSQRGRTNEQFF. The CDR3 coding sequence is TGTGCCAGCAGCCAACGGGGGAGGACCAATGAGCAGTTCTTC.